This T cell receptor beta chain was captured by sequencing in a study of cytomegalovirus exposure and HLA in healthy donors. The repertoire was sequenced with immunoSEQ multiplex PCR; TCRdb's copy has only in-frame clones and lacks some. The table shows some 330,000 clones, with roughly 90% occurring only once. Losses at the gene ends were 5 bases for V and 7 bases for J; bases not matched to a gene: 8. CDR3 length: 14 residues. The germline CDR1 and CDR2 sequences are MNHEY and SVGAGI. This clone was picked up one time. The sample taken for sequencing was PBMCs. The gene calls are TRBV6-5 and TRBJ1-5; 7 nucleotides agree with TRBD1. This TCR came from a woman aged 18-29 years in good health and CMV-seronegative. In DNA, the CDR3 is TGTGCCAGCAGTGTCGGGCAGGGGGGCCAGCCCCAGCATTTT. Amino acids: CASSVGQGGQPQHF.